The T cell receptor (beta chain) described here comes from a study of blood T cell repertoires in COVID-19. Study information: Both acute and convalescent COVID-19 samples were obtained from the United States, Italy and Spain.

In the original analysis: Amplifying reference gene primers gave estimates of nucleated cell counts. Sequencing was performed with immunoSEQ multiplex PCR; in TCRdb, only in-frame clones are kept and a portion is missing. V, J and clone size were drawn from that table, and D and trimming were deduced from the DNA. Among hundreds of thousands of clones listed, about 92% were seen once. The CDR3 runs to 15 residues. Germline V gives CDR1 LNHDA, CDR2 SQIVND (reference sequence). Trimming at V came to 4 bases and at J to 9 bases, leaving 8 bases not matched to a gene. The receptor comes from a man between 60 and 75 years old who had recovered from COVID-19. J is TRBJ1-6 and V is TRBV19; TRBD1 matches 8 bases. Source material: PBMCs or T cells enriched from blood (not recorded which). The CDR3 bases are TGTGCCAGTAGTAAAGGACAGGGACTCGGTTCACCCCTCCACTTT. It translates to CASSKGQGLGSPLHF. The full variable domain, completed using reference TRBV19 and TRBJ1-6, is DGGITQSPKYLFRKEGQNVTLSCEQNLNHDAMYWYRQDPGQGLRLIYYSQIVNDFQKGDIAEGYSVSREKKESFPLTVTSAQKNPTAFYLCASSKGQGLGSPLHFGNGTRLTVT.